These 10 T cell receptor beta chains were sequenced from one sample in a study of T-cell reconstitution after alpha-beta-depleted transplantation in children. Preparation of the TCRbeta library involved a method that used unique molecular identifiers. TCRdb analysed the PCR reads with MiXCR anew, one entry per CDR3 protein. The sample has 90,000 to 130,000 distinct CDR3 sequences, roughly 6.1% seen once. Sequenced here: PBMCs, mostly from graft donor cells, sampled 360 days after TCRalphabeta/CD19-depleted stem cell transplant. These receptors were collected from a male patient aged 2-15 years who had a stem cell transplant for acute lymphoblastic leukemia, so the T cells may come from the graft donor.

This clonotype occurred many times. V is TRBV7-9 and J is TRBJ2-7; D unclear. Germline lookup yields CDR1 SEHNR and CDR2 FQNEAQ (reference sequence). V was shortened by 3 bases and J by 3 bases, with 9 bases between the two germline ends. This CDR3 has 13 residues. The CDR3 region has the DNA TGTGCCAGCAGCTTTGTCGGGCGCTACGAGCAGTACTTC. Translation gives CASSFVGRYEQYF.

This clonotype appeared many times. This rearrangement joins TRBV12-3 or TRBV12-4 to TRBJ2-7, with D uncertain. Trimming removed 5 bases from V and 2 bases from J, with 10 bases in between. The CDR3 consists of 13 residues. CDR3 DNA: TGTGCCAGCAGTCCTGGGCCAGCCTACGAGCAGTACTTC. It encodes CASSPGPAYEQYF.

This clonotype was observed many times. The chain recombines TRBV6-2 or TRBV6-3 with TRBJ2-5; D ambiguous. Germline V gene lookup returns CDR1 MNHEY and CDR2 SVGEGT. V dropped 2 bases and J dropped 4 bases, with 11 bases sitting between them. CDR3 length: 14 residues. In DNA form, the CDR3 reads TGTGCCAGCAGTTACGTCTCTAGGAGAGAGACCCAGTACTTC. Protein sequence: CASSYVSRRETQYF.

This clonotype showed up many times. CDR3 DNA sequence: TGCGCCAGCAGCCCCGGACTAGCCGGTTGGGATGACGGCTCCTACAATGAGCAGTTCTTC. Translated, it gives CASSPGLAGWDDGSYNEQFF. This chain joins TRBV4-3 and TRBJ2-1; 8 nucleotides match TRBD2. The junction had 17 bases not matched to a gene; V was cut back by 4 bases and J by 0 bases. The CDR3 covers 20 residues. In germline, CDR1 is LGHNA, CDR2 YSLEER.

This chain links TRBV12-3 or TRBV12-4 with TRBJ1-6, with D perhaps matching TRBD1 (5 bases). This CDR3 contains 17 residues. V lost 5 bases to trimming and J lost 9 bases, with 23 bases between them. The DNA of the CDR3 is TGTGCCAGCAGTCTCCCGGGGGGGTTTACATGGGGTTCACCCCTCCACTTT. Its translation: CASSLPGGFTWGSPLHF.

This clonotype occurred many times. This chain links TRBV5-1 with TRBJ2-1; D not certain. The CDR3 runs 13 residues. Between the trimmed V and J ends, which lost 5 bases and 2 bases, there was a span of 8 bases. CDR1 and CDR2 from the germline V gene are SGHRS and YFSETQ. The CDR3 is CASRTSPYNEQFF. The CDR3 DNA reads as TGCGCCAGCAGGACTTCCCCCTACAATGAGCAGTTCTTC.

This clonotype was seen ten or more times. The chain employs TRBV28 and TRBJ2-5; D ambiguous. The CDR3 runs to 15 residues. The germline gives CDR1 MDHEN, CDR2 SYDVKM. Deletions cut 4 bases from V and 2 bases from J, with 14 bases between. CDR3 sequence reads: CASSSPQGWQETQYF. In nucleotides, the CDR3 is TGTGCCAGCAGTTCCCCGCAAGGATGGCAAGAGACCCAGTACTTC.

This clonotype has just a few counts. This sequence joins TRBV11-2 and TRBJ1-2; D is uncertain. Germline CDR1 and CDR2: SGHAT and FQNNGV. This CDR3 is 14 amino acids long. With 8 bases removed from V and 2 bases from J, the gap between germline ends came to 15 bases. The CDR3 is CASESSGGNYGYTF. CDR3 DNA sequence: TGTGCCAGCGAGTCCTCGGGTGGGAACTATGGCTACACCTTC.

This clonotype has just a few counts. The chain joins TRBV9 to TRBJ2-7, with TRBD1 identical over 11 bases. CDR3 length equals 13 residues. Germline V gene lookup returns CDR1 SGDLS and CDR2 YYNGEE. Trimming cost V 4 bases and J 7 bases; bases outside gene matches: 4. The CDR3 region is CASSYGTGGEQYF. CDR3 in DNA: TGTGCCAGCAGCTACGGGACAGGGGGTGAGCAGTACTTC.

The rearrangement joins TRBV4-3 to TRBJ1-5; D gene ambiguous. Germline V CDR1 and CDR2: LGHNA, YSLEER. The CDR3 has 16 residues. With 0 bases removed from V and 3 bases from J, the gap between germline ends came to 12 bases. CDR3 in amino acids: CASSQDWAGFNQPQHF. The CDR3 region has the DNA TGCGCCAGCAGCCAAGATTGGGCGGGTTTCAATCAGCCCCAGCATTTT.